This T cell receptor (beta chain) is from a study of blood T cell repertoires in COVID-19. Study overall: T cells, B-cell-depleted T cells, or PBMCs supplied cDNA or gDNA.

Enrollees, about 18 to 89 years old, lived in about two dozen US areas. Grouping used clinical history reported by participants in a survey and questionnaire. In its sample, this clone was seen a few times. The sample holds other DNA sequences that translate to the same CDR3. Some clones are missing from TCRdb's copy, which holds only in-frame ones; the method was immunoSEQ multiplex PCR. This table has around 230,000 clones, approximately 89% appearing once. The sequence derives from a woman in her 40s with acute COVID-19. The sequenced sample consisted of PBMCs or T cells enriched from blood (not recorded which).

The CDR3 DNA reads TGTGCCAGCAGCCTTAGCGGACAAGAGACCCAGTACTTC. Translated, it gives CASSLSGQETQYF. The rearrangement joins TRBV7-9 to TRBJ2-5; D is perhaps TRBD2 (6 bases). This CDR3 comprises 13 residues. Germline values: CDR1 SEHNR, CDR2 FQNEAQ (reference sequence). The V end lost 5 bases, the J end lost 2 bases, and 9 bases lay between the germline ends.